This T cell receptor (beta chain) was identified during a study of blood T cell repertoires in COVID-19. Background on the study: Sources were T cells, B-cell-depleted T cells, or PBMCs; the material itself was cDNA or gDNA.

Authors' methods: Estimation of nucleated cell counts was performed using reference gene primer amplification. Measured with immunoSEQ multiplex PCR; TCRdb has only the in-frame clones, and not every one. That table is the source of V, J and clone size, and D and trimming were worked out from the DNA. In the table there are about 210,000 clones, about 88% of which are singletons. Living in 24 US areas, the participants were between roughly 18 and 90 years of age. Participant-given clinical history determined each cohort assignment. This sequence was found in a woman between 35 and 50 years old in a cohort exposed to, infected with or recovered from COVID-19 (not recorded which). Sequenced input: PBMCs or T cells enriched from blood (not recorded which).

The CDR3, as DNA: TGTGCCACCAGTGTGGCGGGCGGGGGCGAGCAGTACTTC. It is translated as CATSVAGGGEQYF. V and J are TRBV24-1 and TRBJ2-7, with 7 bases lining up with TRBD2. This CDR3 region has 13 residues. Germline V CDR1 and CDR2: KGHDR, SFDVKD. V lost 5 bases and J lost 6; bases outside the gene matches: 6.